This T cell receptor beta chain was retrieved from a study of beta chain features in type 1 diabetes. At the level of the study: Healthy donors and patients had similar age, gender and cell yields. Findings and limits, study-wide: Comparison showed that naive, central memory and Treg TCRB repertoires appeared more similar among patients than among healthy donors.

Every bit of the isolated RNA underwent reverse transcription, so sequencing read expressed TCRB transcripts. Profiling relied on immunoSEQ multiplex PCR, and the TCRdb table lists in-frame clones only, not all of them. Of about 320,000 clones in the sample, 14% are singletons; the top ten hold 6.7%. After removal of 5 bases from V and 2 bases from J, the junction contained 8 bases not matched to a gene. This CDR3 contains 15 residues. Germline CDR1 and CDR2: MGHDK and SYGVNS. Regarding this clone: Its target is unknown.

The chain has TRBV25-1 and TRBJ1-1, with 7 nucleotides matching TRBD1. Sequenced material: central memory CD4+ T cells from blood. The source of this sequence is a man under 40 in good health. The CDR3 coding sequence is TGTGCCAGCAGTAAAACAGGGGCCCTTAACACTGAAGCTTTCTTT. This gives the protein CASSKTGALNTEAFF. Together with reference TRBV25-1 and TRBJ1-1, the CDR3 gives the full variable domain: EADIYQTPRYLVIGTGKKITLECSQTMGHDKMYWYQQDPGMELHLIHYSYGVNSTEKGDLSSESTVSRIRTEHFPLTLESARPSHTSQYLCASSKTGALNTEAFFGQGTRLTVV.